The 4 T cell receptor beta chains below all came from one sample that was sequenced in a study of T cell changes during pregnancy in multiple sclerosis. Measured with immunoSEQ multiplex PCR; TCRdb has only the in-frame clones, and not every one. This table has approximately 64,000 clones, less than 95% appearing once. The source material was peripheral blood, sampled in the second trimester of pregnancy. These receptors were obtained from a female donor in good health, enrolled as a control in a pregnancy study.

V gene TRBV5-1 combines with J gene TRBJ2-1, with TRBD2 identical over 13 bases. Germline V CDR1 and CDR2: SGHRS, YFSETQ. Germline trimming cut 4 bases from V and 4 bases from J; bases unmatched to any gene: 8. The CDR3 consists of 17 residues. This chain's CDR3 is CASSPGLAGEGYNEQFF. The CDR3 DNA reads TGCGCCAGCAGCCCCGGACTAGCGGGAGAAGGATACAATGAGCAGTTCTTC.

This clone was detected only once. The chain recombines TRBV11-3 with TRBJ2-7; tentatively, D is TRBD2 (6 bases). This CDR3 contains 16 residues. V lost 2 bases to trimming and J lost 5 bases, with 19 bases between them. The germline V gene has CDR1 SGHNT and CDR2 YENEEA. CDR3 sequence: CASSLRAPGRRNEQYF. In nucleotides, the CDR3 is TGTGCCAGCAGCTTAAGGGCGCCCGGGAGACGCAACGAGCAGTACTTC. Full variable domain (rest looked up from reference TRBV11-3 and TRBJ2-7): EAGVVQSPRYKIIEKKQPVAFWCNPISGHNTLYWYLQNLGQGPELLIRYENEEAVDDSQLPKDRFSAERLKGVDSTLKIQPAELGDSAVYLCASSLRAPGRRNEQYFGPGTRLTVT.

The rearrangement links TRBV5-1 to TRBJ1-2; D is possibly TRBD1 (5 bases). The CDR3 sequence is 14 residues long. Germline CDR1 reads SGHRS; CDR2 reads YFSETQ. Trimming cost V 3 bases and J 8 bases, with 17 bases left between them. The CDR3 sequence is CASSSGWGPYGYTF. The CDR3 DNA reads TGCGCCAGCAGCTCTGGCTGGGGCCCCTACGGCTACACCTTC.

The J gene is TRBJ2-3, the V gene TRBV7-6, with D possibly being TRBD1 (5 bases). The V and J ends lost 1 base and 1 base respectively, with 15 bases between them. In germline, CDR1 is SGHVS, CDR2 FNYEAQ. The CDR3 runs 17 residues. CDR3 sequence (DNA): TGTGCCAGCAGCTTAGGGGGCGCTAGTCCGCGCACAGATACGCAGTATTTT. It codes for CASSLGGASPRTDTQYF.